These 4 T cell receptor beta chains were all obtained from the same sample, sequenced in a study of blood T cell repertoires in COVID-19. Method: immunoSEQ multiplex PCR; TCRdb's copy keeps in-frame clones and lacks some. The data contain some 48,000 clones, more than 80% of them seen just once; the ten biggest clones take up approximately 1%. Sequencing was done on a sample of peripheral blood. The source is a man aged 55 to 70 with COVID-19, enrolled during active disease.

The rearrangement joins TRBV2 to TRBJ1-1; TRBD1 is a possible D gene (5 bases). The germline V gene has CDR1 SNHLY and CDR2 FYNNEI. The length of the CDR3 is 13 residues. The V and J ends lost 7 bases and 0 bases respectively, with 9 bases between them. Written as DNA, the CDR3 is TGTGCCAGCAAGGGGCATATGAACACTGAAGCTTTCTTT. Protein sequence: CASKGHMNTEAFF.

As DNA, the CDR3 is TGCGCCAGCAGCTTGGGGGCGACAGGGGGATCCTACGAGCAGTACTTC. It translates to CASSLGATGGSYEQYF. This chain uses TRBV5-1 with TRBJ2-7; 9 positions match TRBD1. There are 16 residues in the CDR3. Germline V gives CDR1 SGHRS, CDR2 YFSETQ. The V segment lost 0 bases and the J segment 1 base; nucleotides outside the gene matches: 5.

J is TRBJ2-7 and V is TRBV20-1, with TRBD2 as a possible D gene (5 bases). CDR3 length: 11 residues. Trimming removed 4 bases at V and 3 bases at J, with 7 bases between. Germline assignment: CDR1 DFQATT and CDR2 SNEGSKA (reference sequence). CDR3 bases: TGCAGTGCTAACCGGGGCTACGAGCAGTACTTC. Translating gives CSANRGYEQYF.

V is TRBV6-5 and J is TRBJ1-1; D not resolved. V was cut by 3 bases and J by 2 bases, with 7 bases left in between. This CDR3 has 13 residues. Looked up from germline, CDR1 is MNHEY and CDR2 is SVGAGI. The CDR3 is CASSYHGNTEAFF. DNA of the CDR3: TGTGCCAGCAGTTATCACGGTAACACTGAAGCTTTCTTT.